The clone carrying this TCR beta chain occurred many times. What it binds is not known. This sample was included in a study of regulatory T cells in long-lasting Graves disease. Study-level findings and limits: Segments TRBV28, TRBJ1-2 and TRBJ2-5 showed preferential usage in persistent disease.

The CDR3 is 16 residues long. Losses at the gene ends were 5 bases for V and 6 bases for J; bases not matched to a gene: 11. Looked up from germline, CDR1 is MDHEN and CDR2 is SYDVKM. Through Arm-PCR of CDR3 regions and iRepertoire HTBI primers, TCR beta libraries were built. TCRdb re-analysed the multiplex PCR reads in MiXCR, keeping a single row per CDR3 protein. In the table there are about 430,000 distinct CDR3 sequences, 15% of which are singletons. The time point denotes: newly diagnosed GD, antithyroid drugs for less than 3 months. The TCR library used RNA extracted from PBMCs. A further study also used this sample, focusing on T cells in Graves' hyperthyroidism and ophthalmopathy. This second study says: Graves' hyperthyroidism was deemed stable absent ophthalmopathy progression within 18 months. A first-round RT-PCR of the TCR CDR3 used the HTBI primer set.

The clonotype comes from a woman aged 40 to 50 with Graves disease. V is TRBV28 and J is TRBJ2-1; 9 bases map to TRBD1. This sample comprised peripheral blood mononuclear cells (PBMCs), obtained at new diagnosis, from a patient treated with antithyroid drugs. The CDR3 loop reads CASSQIGTGSGNEQFF. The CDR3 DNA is TGTGCCAGCAGTCAGATCGGGACAGGGTCGGGCAATGAGCAGTTCTTC.